The 32 T cell receptor beta chains presented below share a single source sample, sequenced in a study of cytomegalovirus exposure and HLA in healthy donors. 13 Jbeta primers and 60 Vbeta primers were used for the PCR. Assay: immunoSEQ multiplex PCR; the TCRdb copy retains only in-frame clones and omits some. Of roughly 140,000 clones listed, 82% are singletons. Sequencing was done on a sample of PBMCs. These receptor sequences come from a male donor in good health and CMV-seronegative.

The V gene is TRBV6-1, the J gene TRBJ2-6; D call uncertain. Germline V lookup: CDR1 MNHNS, CDR2 SASEGT. The germline V and J ends were trimmed by 1 base and 0 bases, with 4 bases remaining between them. CDR3 length: 15 residues. In DNA form, the CDR3 reads TGTGCCAGCAGTGAAGAGAGCTCTGGGGCCAACGTCCTGACTTTC. Translating it yields CASSEESSGANVLTF.

This clone was recorded once. The chain combines TRBV28 with TRBJ1-4, with D possibly being TRBD1 (5 bases). V was shortened by 3 bases and J by 5 bases, with 13 bases between the two germline ends. CDR1 is MDHEN and CDR2 is SYDVKM in the germline V gene. The CDR3 totals 15 residues. The CDR3 loop reads CASSFQGDKNEKLFF. The CDR3 DNA is TGTGCCAGCAGTTTCCAAGGGGATAAAAATGAAAAACTGTTTTTT.

The chain combines TRBV13 with TRBJ2-7; perhaps TRBD1 as D (6 bases). The V gene's germline CDR1 is PRHDT and CDR2 FYEKMQ (reference sequence). The germline V and J ends were trimmed by 4 bases and 2 bases, with 24 bases remaining between them. The CDR3 consists of 18 residues. The CDR3 nucleotides read TGTGCCAGCAGCTCAACCTCCGCTCAGGGGAATCGGGCCTACGAGCAGTACTTC. The encoded protein is CASSSTSAQGNRAYEQYF.

The CDR3 DNA reads TGTGCCAGCAGTTTATCGGGTCACAGGGGAGGCGAGCAGTACTTC. Translating it yields CASSLSGHRGGEQYF. The chain couples TRBV28 to TRBJ2-5; the D gene is possibly TRBD1 (7 bases). The J call may not be correct, given that the DNA end is closer to TRBJ2-7. CDR1 is MDHEN and CDR2 is SYDVKM in the germline V gene. The CDR3 totals 15 residues.

The V and J genes are TRBV5-8 and TRBJ2-1; D might be TRBD1 (5 bases). The CDR3 consists of 15 residues. In germline, CDR1 is SGHTS, CDR2 YDEGEE. Trimming pared 4 bases from V and 6 bases from J, leaving 17 bases between. The CDR3 loop reads CASSATGGRFNEQFF. Here the CDR3 DNA reads TGTGCCAGCAGCGCTACAGGTGGGCGTTTCAATGAGCAGTTCTTC.

The rearrangement joins TRBV15 to TRBJ2-7, with TRBD1 matching 7 bases. Losses at the gene ends were 6 bases for V and 0 bases for J; bases not matched to a gene: 5. The CDR3 consists of 14 residues. Germline CDR1 is LNHNV and CDR2 is YYDKDF (reference sequence). This CDR3 is CATRPTGSSYEQYF. CDR3 DNA: TGTGCCACCAGACCGACAGGGAGCTCCTACGAGCAGTACTTC.

V gene TRBV2 combines with J gene TRBJ2-1; TRBD1 agrees at 11 bases. Germline CDR1 SNHLY, CDR2 FYNNEI. V trimming: 5 bases; J trimming: 9 bases; junction bases outside the gene matches: 6. This CDR3 region has 14 residues. In nucleotides, the CDR3 is TGTGCCAGCAGTATGGGACAGGGGGTGGGTGAGCAGTTCTTC. Its translation: CASSMGQGVGEQFF. Full variable domain (missing parts from reference TRBV2 and TRBJ2-1): EPEVTQTPSHQVTQMGQEVILRCVPISNHLYFYWYRQILGQKVEFLVSFYNNEISEKSEIFDDQFSVERPDGSNFTLKIRSTKLEDSAMYFCASSMGQGVGEQFFGPGTRLTVL.

V and J are TRBV18 and TRBJ1-4; D call uncertain. V dropped 6 bases and J dropped 0 bases, with 14 bases sitting between them. The germline gives CDR1 KGHSH, CDR2 LQKENI. CDR3 size: 16 residues. CDR3 bases: TGTGCCAGCTCTCAGCAGAGACATCCAACTAATGAAAAACTGTTTTTT. Its protein product is CASSQQRHPTNEKLFF.

The V call is TRBV27, the J call TRBJ2-1; the D gene is possibly TRBD2 (6 bases). Germline V gives CDR1 MNHEY, CDR2 SMNVEV (reference sequence). This CDR3 is 15 amino acids long. V was trimmed by 4 bases and J by 4 bases, leaving 14 bases between them. The CDR3 sequence: CASSSPLRGYNEQFF. CDR3 in DNA: TGTGCCAGCAGTTCCCCTCTGCGGGGTTACAATGAGCAGTTCTTC.

This rearrangement joins TRBV6-1 to TRBJ1-4; D is ambiguous. Germline CDR1 MNHNS, CDR2 SASEGT. CDR3 size: 16 residues. V dropped 4 bases and J dropped 0 bases, with 12 bases sitting between them. As DNA, the CDR3 is TGTGCCAGCAGTGGGGTGTCAGGCGCAACTAATGAAAAACTGTTTTTT. Translated, it gives CASSGVSGATNEKLFF.

The gene calls are TRBV28 and TRBJ1-6, with D hard to call. V gave up 6 bases and J gave up 9 bases, with 15 bases separating them. Germline CDR1 MDHEN, CDR2 SYDVKM. There are 14 residues in the CDR3. The chain's CDR3 is CASRSRERLSPLHF. CDR3 DNA sequence: TGTGCCAGCAGATCGAGGGAAAGGCTTTCACCCCTCCACTTT.

This chain joins TRBV25-1 and TRBJ1-3; a possible D gene is TRBD1 (5 bases). Per the germline V gene, CDR1 is MGHDK and CDR2 is SYGVNS. This CDR3 comprises 17 residues. Trimming cost V 1 base and J 4 bases, with 17 bases left between them. This chain's CDR3 is CASSESTTWQGGNTIYF. CDR3 in DNA: TGTGCCAGCAGTGAATCTACCACCTGGCAGGGCGGAAACACCATATATTTT. Full variable domain (remainder filled in from reference TRBV25-1 and TRBJ1-3): EADIYQTPRYLVIGTGKKITLECSQTMGHDKMYWYQQDPGMELHLIHYSYGVNSTEKGDLSSESTVSRIRTEHFPLTLESARPSHTSQYLCASSESTTWQGGNTIYFGEGSWLTVV.

J is TRBJ1-1 and V is TRBV5-1; D possibly corresponds to TRBD1 (6 bases). V shed 4 bases and J shed 0 bases, with 13 bases lying between them. Germline CDR1 reads SGHRS; CDR2 reads YFSETQ. This CDR3 is 15 amino acids long. Here the CDR3 reads CASSPLGTLNTEAFF. The DNA of the CDR3 is TGCGCCAGCAGCCCATTAGGGACATTGAACACTGAAGCTTTCTTT.

The chain joins TRBV4-3 to TRBJ1-1; D gene ambiguous. V dropped 1 base and J dropped 1 base, with 7 bases sitting between them. Germline V gene sequence: CDR1 LGHNA, CDR2 YSLEER. This CDR3 comprises 14 residues. The chain's CDR3 is CASSQGRWNTEAFF. The CDR3 coding sequence is TGCGCCAGCAGCCAAGGGCGGTGGAACACTGAAGCTTTCTTT.

The chain is built from TRBV30 and TRBJ1-1, with D hard to call. The CDR3 sequence is 13 residues long. Trimming took off 2 bases at V and 0 bases at J, with 7 bases between the two ends. Germline CDR1 GTSNPN, CDR2 SVGIG (reference sequence). CDR3: CAWSFTMNTEAFF. Written as DNA, the CDR3 is TGTGCCTGGAGTTTTACAATGAACACTGAAGCTTTCTTT.

CDR3 nucleotide sequence: TGTGCCAGCAGTTACGACGACTCCGTTCGGGAGCAGTACTTC. It codes for CASSYDDSVREQYF. The V and J genes are TRBV6-5 and TRBJ2-7, with unresolved D. Germline V lookup: CDR1 MNHEY, CDR2 SVGAGI. Trimming pared 2 bases from V and 7 bases from J, leaving 15 bases between. This CDR3 comprises 14 residues.

The chain employs TRBV27 and TRBJ2-3; 10 bases line up with TRBD2. Per the germline V gene, CDR1 is MNHEY and CDR2 is SMNVEV (reference sequence). The CDR3 totals 16 residues. V lost 0 bases and J lost 4; bases outside the gene matches: 4. In nucleotides, the CDR3 is TGTGCCAGCAGTTTATCCATAGCGGGAGGATCAGATACGCAGTATTTT. It yields the protein CASSLSIAGGSDTQYF.

This chain joins TRBV11-2 and TRBJ2-7, with D possibly matching TRBD2 (6 bases). CDR3 length equals 14 residues. V lost 5 bases and J 11 bases, leaving 22 bases between the germline ends. CDR1 SGHAT and CDR2 FQNNGV come from the germline V gene. The CDR3 loop reads CASSVFQAAPGEYF. DNA of the CDR3: TGTGCCAGCAGCGTGTTTCAAGCCGCCCCGGGGGAGTACTTC.

This chain joins TRBV5-5 and TRBJ2-1, with 10 bases lining up with TRBD2. CDR1 is SGHKS and CDR2 is YYEKEE in the germline V gene (reference sequence). The junction had 2 bases not matched to a gene; V was cut back by 2 bases and J by 0 bases. The CDR3 length is 16 residues. CDR3 coding DNA: TGTGCCAGCAGCTTCCCTAGCGGGAGCTCCTACAATGAGCAGTTCTTC. Translating it yields CASSFPSGSSYNEQFF.

The chain carries TRBV25-1 and TRBJ1-1; possible D gene TRBD1, 6 bases. This CDR3 spans 16 amino acids. Trimming removed 3 bases from V and 4 bases from J, with 18 bases in between. CDR1 and CDR2 (germline): MGHDK, SYGVNS. CDR3 DNA: TGTGCCAGCAGTGACGGGACATTGGGGTATGGCACTGAAGCTTTCTTT. Amino acid sequence: CASSDGTLGYGTEAFF.

V is TRBV11-2 and J is TRBJ1-5; D gene uncertain. This CDR3 contains 13 residues. V gave up 7 bases and J gave up 2 bases, with 9 bases separating them. In germline, CDR1 is SGHAT, CDR2 FQNNGV. The CDR3 region is CASTRGGNQPQHF. The CDR3 DNA sequence: TGTGCCAGCACCCGGGGAGGCAATCAGCCCCAGCATTTT. Drawing the rest from reference TRBV11-2 and TRBJ1-5, the complete variable domain is EAGVAQSPRYKIIEKRQSVAFWCNPISGHATLYWYQQILGQGPKLLIQFQNNGVVDDSQLPKDRFSAERLKGVDSTLKIQPAKLEDSAVYLCASTRGGNQPQHFGDGTRLSIL.

This clone was seen a single time. The V and J genes are TRBV25-1 and TRBJ1-2, with D possibly being TRBD1 (6 bases). V lost 0 bases and J lost 7, with 15 bases in between. Germline V CDR1 and CDR2: MGHDK, SYGVNS. The CDR3 extends over 15 amino acids. CDR3 sequence reads: CASSEYVAGAGGYTF. In DNA form, the CDR3 reads TGTGCCAGCAGTGAATATGTGGCAGGGGCGGGTGGCTACACCTTC.

This chain joins TRBV5-4 and TRBJ1-5; perhaps TRBD1 as D (6 bases). V was pared by 0 bases and J by 2 bases, with 9 bases between. The CDR3 consists of 15 residues. Germline CDR1 is SGHNT and CDR2 is YYREEE (reference sequence). The CDR3 coding sequence is TGTGCCAGCAGCTTGGGAGGGGGACGCAATCAGCCCCAGCATTTT. Encoded protein: CASSLGGGRNQPQHF.

The V gene is TRBV7-3, the J gene TRBJ2-1; 10 bases are a match to TRBD1. The CDR3 loop spans 18 amino acids. Germline V CDR1 and CDR2: SGHTA, FQGTGA. The V gene end was trimmed by 2 bases and the J gene end by 4 bases; junction bases not matched to a gene: 11. The CDR3 is CASSLFLLGDRGYNEQFF. Here the CDR3 DNA reads TGTGCCAGCAGCTTATTTTTATTAGGGGACAGGGGATACAATGAGCAGTTCTTC.

The chain recombines TRBV7-9 with TRBJ1-2; a weak D match, TRBD1 (6 bases). CDR3 size: 13 residues. Trimming took off 5 bases at V and 6 bases at J, with 13 bases between the two ends. CDR1 and CDR2 from the germline V gene are SEHNR and FQNEAQ (reference sequence). CDR3 DNA sequence: TGTGCCAGCAGCCGATGGACAGTCGATGGCTACACCTTC. Translation gives CASSRWTVDGYTF.

This rearrangement joins TRBV5-1 to TRBJ1-1; D not resolved. Trimming left V 2 bases short and J 2 bases short, with 16 bases between. CDR3 length: 16 residues. The V gene's germline CDR1 is SGHRS and CDR2 YFSETQ. The CDR3 spells CASSLTVAALNTEAFF. As DNA, the CDR3 is TGCGCCAGCAGCTTAACAGTCGCAGCCCTAAACACTGAAGCTTTCTTT.

The CDR3 nucleotides are TGTGCCAGCAGCTCGCGGAAAAGTCCGAACACCGGGGAGCTGTTTTTT. Translated: CASSSRKSPNTGELFF. The chain carries TRBV5-4 and TRBJ2-2; D is uncertain. V lost 3 bases and J 0 bases, leaving 12 bases between the germline ends. The germline CDR1 and CDR2 sequences are SGHNT and YYREEE (reference sequence). The CDR3 is made up of 16 amino acids. Based on the CDR3 plus reference TRBV5-4 and TRBJ2-2, the full variable domain is ETGVTQSPTHLIKTRGQQVTLRCSSQSGHNTVSWYQQALGQGPQFIFQYYREEENGRGNFPPRFSGLQFPNYSSELNVNALELDDSALYLCASSSRKSPNTGELFFGEGSRLTVL.

This chain connects TRBV11-2 to TRBJ1-3, with TRBD1 identical over 8 bases. The J segment lost 4 bases and the V segment lost 0 bases, leaving 5 bases of the junction unmatched. This CDR3 spans 16 amino acids. Germline values: CDR1 SGHAT, CDR2 FQNNGV. CDR3 nucleotide sequence: TGTGCCAGCAGCTTAGAATGGACAGGGACCGGAAACACCATATATTTT. The encoded protein is CASSLEWTGTGNTIYF.

The V call is TRBV7-2, the J call TRBJ1-5, with D uncertain. The V and J ends lost 5 bases and 1 base respectively, with 6 bases between them. The CDR3 totals 13 residues. Germline V lookup: CDR1 SGHTA, CDR2 FQGNSA. The CDR3 coding sequence is TGTGCCAGCAGCGTCGGGAGCAATCAGCCCCAGCATTTT. Protein: CASSVGSNQPQHF.

CDR3 residues: CASSEQGYTEAFF. CDR3 nucleotides: TGTGCCAGCAGCGAACAGGGGTACACTGAAGCTTTCTTT. The V and J genes are TRBV11-2 and TRBJ1-1; 7 bases match TRBD1. The CDR3 runs to 13 residues. CDR1 and CDR2 from the germline V gene are SGHAT and FQNNGV. J was trimmed by 3 bases and V by 5 bases; bases with no gene match: 3. Together with reference TRBV11-2 and TRBJ1-1, the CDR3 gives the full variable domain: EAGVAQSPRYKIIEKRQSVAFWCNPISGHATLYWYQQILGQGPKLLIQFQNNGVVDDSQLPKDRFSAERLKGVDSTLKIQPAKLEDSAVYLCASSEQGYTEAFFGQGTRLTVV.

V gene TRBV13 combines with J gene TRBJ1-6; 9 nucleotides match TRBD1. The germline CDR1 and CDR2 sequences are PRHDT and FYEKMQ (reference sequence). V shed 5 bases and J 9 bases; nucleotides not matched to a gene: 5. CDR3 size: 14 residues. This chain's CDR3 is CASSLPDRGSPLHF. Written as DNA, the CDR3 is TGTGCCAGCAGCCTCCCGGACAGGGGTTCACCCCTCCACTTT.

The rearrangement uses TRBV7-2 and TRBJ2-7; no definite D call. Deletions cut 4 bases from V and 2 bases from J, with 21 bases between. Germline V gene data show CDR1 as SGHTA and CDR2 as FQGNSA. The CDR3 loop spans 17 amino acids. CDR3 sequence: CASSSPMQVLFTYEQYF. The CDR3 nucleotides read TGTGCCAGCAGCTCCCCGATGCAGGTGCTATTTACCTACGAGCAGTACTTC.